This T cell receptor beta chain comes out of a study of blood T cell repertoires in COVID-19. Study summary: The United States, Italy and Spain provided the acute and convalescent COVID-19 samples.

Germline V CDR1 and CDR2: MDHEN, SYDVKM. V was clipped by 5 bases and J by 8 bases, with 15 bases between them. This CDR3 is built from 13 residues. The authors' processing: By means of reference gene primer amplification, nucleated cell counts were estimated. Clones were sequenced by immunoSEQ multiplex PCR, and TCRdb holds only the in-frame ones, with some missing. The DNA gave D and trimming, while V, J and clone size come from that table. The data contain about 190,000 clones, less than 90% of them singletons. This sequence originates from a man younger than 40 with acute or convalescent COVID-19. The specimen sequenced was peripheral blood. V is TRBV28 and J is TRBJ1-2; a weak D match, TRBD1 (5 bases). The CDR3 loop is CASSPGFGGGYTF. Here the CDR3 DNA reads TGTGCCAGCAGTCCAGGGTTTGGCGGAGGCTACACCTTC.